A selection of T cell receptor beta chains follows, all from one sample in a study of PD-1 blockade in mismatch repair-deficient tumors. Only in-frame clones appear in the TCRdb table, and some are missing; sequencing was by immunoSEQ multiplex PCR. This sample has 38,000 or so clones, with 85% found just once. The input for sequencing was peripheral blood, taken approximately 80 weeks after starting pembrolizumab. Receptor source: an adult with mismatch repair-deficient cancer. CDR3s include the opening cysteine and the closing phenylalanine or tryptophan. A D gene is named only where the DNA matches it firmly. Rows give clone size only sometimes, using once, few, many, or a class for an expanded clone.

size: NA
V: TRBV6-1
D: NA
J: TRBJ1-1
CDR3: CASSEAGGHAFF
DNA: TGTGCCAGCAGTGAAGCCGGGGGGCATGCTTTCTTT

size: NA
V: TRBV6-1
D: NA
J: TRBJ1-5
CDR3: CASSIQEPQHF
DNA: TGTGCCAGCAGTATACAGGAGCCCCAGCATTTT

size: NA
V: TRBV13
D: TRBD2
J: TRBJ2-7
CDR3: CASSFSSLAGWTYEQYF
DNA: TGTGCCAGCAGCTTCTCCTCCCTAGCGGGGTGGACCTACGAGCAGTACTTC

size: once
V: TRBV11-2
D: TRBD2
J: TRBJ2-1
CDR3: CASSLGTSGINEQFF
DNA: TGTGCCAGCAGCTTAGGGACTAGCGGGATCAATGAGCAGTTCTTC

size: NA
V: TRBV19
D: TRBD2
J: TRBJ2-2
CDR3: CASSPGVAGDDGELFF
DNA: TGTGCCAGTAGTCCCGGGGTAGCGGGAGATGACGGGGAGCTGTTTTTT

size: NA
V: TRBV11-2
D: TRBD2
J: TRBJ2-3
CDR3: CASSLDSGTADTQYF
DNA: TGTGCCAGCAGCTTGGATAGCGGGACGGCAGATACGCAGTATTTT

size: once
V: TRBV5-5
D: NA
J: TRBJ2-7
CDR3: CASSLGLIYEQYF
DNA: TGTGCCAGCAGCCTAGGACTAATCTACGAGCAGTACTTC

size: few
V: TRBV19
D: NA
J: TRBJ2-7
CDR3: CASSRLQGFEQYF
DNA: TGTGCCAGTAGTCGGCTACAGGGATTCGAGCAGTACTTC

size: NA
V: TRBV4-1
D: NA
J: TRBJ2-1
CDR3: CASSQAPGPPTPNEQFF
DNA: TGCGCCAGCAGCCAGGCACCGGGACCACCGACCCCCAATGAGCAGTTCTTC

size: NA
V: TRBV7-6
D: NA
J: TRBJ2-6
CDR3: CASSLFGHPTLGANVLTF
DNA: TGTGCCAGCAGCTTATTCGGACACCCAACCCTTGGGGCCAACGTCCTGACTTTC

size: NA
V: TRBV29-1
D: NA
J: TRBJ2-2
CDR3: CSVDRNTGELFF
DNA: TGCAGCGTTGACAGGAACACCGGGGAGCTGTTTTTT

size: NA
V: TRBV5-1
D: NA
J: TRBJ1-1
CDR3: CASSWGTRQNTEAFF
DNA: TGCGCCAGCAGCTGGGGGACAAGACAGAACACTGAAGCTTTCTTT

size: NA
V: TRBV6-1
D: NA
J: TRBJ2-6
CDR3: CASTSSGANVLTF
DNA: TGTGCCAGCACGAGCTCTGGGGCCAACGTCCTGACTTTC

size: NA
V: TRBV7-9
D: NA
J: TRBJ2-2
CDR3: CASSLESIGLFF
DNA: TGTGCCAGCAGCTTAGAATCGATCGGGCTGTTTTTT

size: NA
V: TRBV13
D: TRBD1
J: TRBJ1-1
CDR3: CASSLVGWDRGYRDTEAFF
DNA: TGTGCCAGCAGCTTAGTGGGCTGGGACAGGGGCTACAGGGACACTGAAGCTTTCTTT

size: NA
V: TRBV7-9
D: TRBD2
J: TRBJ2-3
CDR3: CASSPGSGTSGFTDTQYF
DNA: TGTGCCAGCAGCCCGGGTTCCGGGACTAGCGGCTTCACAGATACGCAGTATTTT

size: NA
V: TRBV11-2
D: NA
J: TRBJ2-2
CDR3: CASSLASLPAGELFF
DNA: TGTGCCAGCAGCTTAGCCTCCCTCCCAGCTGGGGAGCTGTTTTTT

size: few
V: TRBV19
D: TRBD1
J: TRBJ1-5
CDR3: CASNYQGVVQPQHF
DNA: TGTGCCAGTAATTACCAGGGGGTTGTTCAGCCCCAGCATTTT

size: NA
V: TRBV19
D: NA
J: TRBJ1-1
CDR3: CASSIPGGSRGAEAFF
DNA: TGTGCCAGTAGTATCCCCGGGGGTTCCCGGGGCGCTGAAGCTTTCTTT

size: NA
V: TRBV4-2
D: TRBD2
J: TRBJ2-2
CDR3: CASSQASGSTGELFF
DNA: TGTGCCAGCAGCCAAGCCAGCGGGAGTACCGGGGAGCTGTTTTTT

size: NA
V: TRBV9
D: NA
J: TRBJ2-5
CDR3: CASNRGGETQYF
DNA: TGTGCCAGCAACCGAGGTGGGGAGACCCAGTACTTC

size: NA
V: TRBV4-1
D: NA
J: TRBJ2-1
CDR3: CASSQEAENYNEQFF
DNA: TGCGCCAGCAGCCAAGAGGCAGAGAACTACAATGAGCAGTTCTTC

size: NA
V: TRBV19
D: TRBD1
J: TRBJ1-4
CDR3: CASTGTGRPTNEKLFF
DNA: TGTGCCAGTACCGGGACAGGCAGACCAACTAATGAAAAACTGTTTTTT

size: NA
V: TRBV9
D: TRBD1
J: TRBJ2-7
CDR3: CASSPQGQAYEQYF
DNA: TGTGCCAGCAGCCCGCAGGGACAGGCCTACGAGCAGTACTTC

size: few
V: TRBV4-1
D: NA
J: TRBJ2-1
CDR3: CASSPPFDDEQFF
DNA: TGCGCCAGCAGCCCCCCTTTCGACGATGAGCAGTTCTTC

size: NA
V: TRBV15
D: NA
J: TRBJ1-5
CDR3: CATSSFNQPQHF
DNA: TGTGCCACCAGCAGCTTCAATCAGCCCCAGCATTTT

size: NA
V: TRBV11-2
D: NA
J: TRBJ2-3
CDR3: CASSHNGLSSTDTQYF
DNA: TGTGCCAGCAGCCACAACGGGCTCTCGAGCACAGATACGCAGTATTTT

size: NA
V: TRBV19
D: NA
J: TRBJ1-1
CDR3: CASSPTQNTEAFF
DNA: TGTGCCAGTAGTCCGACACAGAACACTGAAGCTTTCTTT

size: NA
V: TRBV5-1
D: TRBD1
J: TRBJ1-1
CDR3: CASSKLPGQGLEAFF
DNA: TGCGCCAGCAGCAAGCTTCCGGGACAGGGCCTCGAAGCTTTCTTT

size: NA
V: TRBV2
D: NA
J: TRBJ1-3
CDR3: CASSADGVPDTIYF
DNA: TGTGCCAGCAGCGCGGATGGGGTTCCGGACACCATATATTTT

size: NA
V: TRBV6-6
D: NA
J: TRBJ1-5
CDR3: CASSYSQGFQPQHF
DNA: TGTGCCAGCAGTTACTCACAGGGCTTCCAGCCCCAGCATTTT

size: NA
V: TRBV7-9
D: TRBD1
J: TRBJ2-1
CDR3: CASSAGDRGRFSSYNEQFF
DNA: TGTGCCAGCAGCGCCGGGGACAGGGGACGTTTTAGCTCCTACAATGAGCAGTTCTTC

size: NA
V: TRBV11-2
D: TRBD1
J: TRBJ1-1
CDR3: CASSFRDRVGTEAFF
DNA: TGTGCCAGCAGCTTCCGGGACAGGGTCGGCACTGAAGCTTTCTTT